This record looks at one T cell receptor (beta chain) sequence and its context. This clonotype showed up just a few times. Its antigen is currently not known. No per-base quality is available; no much larger clone lies one base away. These data are taken from a study of T cells after yellow fever vaccination (dated by TCRdb to between 2018 and 2021). In terms of the full investigation: The SMART-Seq v4 Ultra Low Input RNA kit was used to prepare libraries from fractions with low cell numbers. Two healthy male donors made up the cohort, one aged 18 to 30 years and the other aged 30 to 40 years. Blood was drawn at multiple timepoints before and after primary and secondary immunization, with bulk PBMC replicates and cell subsets isolated. To track T-cell clones before and after primary and booster YFV17D yellow fever vaccination, bulk TCR alpha and beta repertoires were sequenced longitudinally. What the research found in general, with its limitations: A small share of clonotypes was detected in both CD4 and CD8 compartments, with the overlap likely arising from convergent recombination. FACS-sorted repertoires could contain abundant contaminating clonotypes from the bulk population, so computational filtering was required. Because only a couple of donors were included in the study, the extent to which the findings can be generalized is limited. After the booster, most of the clones that had expanded following primary vaccination were detected again (96% of CD4 and around nine tenths of CD8), which suggests that memory was broadly maintained. Compared with the primary T-cell response, the secondary T-cell response was weaker but faster, peaking on day 5 rather than day 15.

What the treatment or condition label conveys for this sample: live attenuated yellow fever vaccine strain. PBMCs were isolated from peripheral blood using a standard Ficoll-Paque protocol. Dynabeads CD4 and CD8 positive selection kits were used to isolate CD4 and CD8 T-cell fractions. RNA was extracted with TriZol from bulk PBMCs, CD4 and CD8 fractions, and dextramer-positive and dextramer-negative fractions. Data came from an Illumina NovaSeq 6000. TCR cDNA was synthesized by 5'RACE template switching, which introduced a universal primer site and unique molecular identifiers. Priming of cDNA synthesis was performed from both the TCR alpha and TCR beta constant segments. Libraries were amplified in two PCR steps, with sample barcodes and sequencing adapters added in the second step. Sequencing of the libraries was done on either Illumina HiSeq 2500 (2x100 bp) or NovaSeq (2x150 bp). Under the source paper's analysis protocol: MIGEC was used to demultiplex reads and collapse the reads into UMI consensus sequences, and MiXCR was used for V(D)J alignment. Vaccine-responding clonotypes were defined with edgeR using replicate PBMC samples, requiring FDR below 0.01 and a log2 fold change above 5 up to day 15. Each bulk clonotype was labeled CD4 or CD8 based on which sequenced repertoire, CD4 or CD8, contained the clonotype at higher abundance. The public reads were reprocessed in TCRdb via fastp at Q25 and MiXCR, keeping in-frame beta chains. Each record represents a unique CDR3 protein, reported with the most common genes and DNA among its rows. The V and J calls follow TCRdb's processing rather than the paper's. Within this sample are 300,000 to 400,000 distinct CDR3 sequences, with about 10% of them counted one time only. The ten largest clonotypes hold under 4% of the sample.

V loses 0 bases of germline sequence and J loses 3 bases, and the interval between the two ends is 18 bases. The germline V gene provides CDR1 LGHNA and CDR2 YSLEER. Its CDR3 holds 17 amino acids, cysteine through phenylalanine. The sequence is cut down to CDR3 DNA, 51 bases in frame from base 1. The chain is encoded by TRBV4-3 joined to TRBJ2-7; the D gene is perhaps TRBD2, from 5 matching bases. Sequencing used CD4+ T cells sorted from PBMCs, obtained 45 days after the yellow fever booster vaccination. The sequence came from a young man who received the YFV17D yellow fever vaccine. The nucleotide sequence reads TGCGCCAGCAGCCAAGATGTTGGAGGTGTCTGGAGCTACGAGCAGTACTTC. This yields the protein CASSQDVGGVWSYEQYF.